This T cell receptor (beta chain) appears in the sequencing data of a study of T cell repertoires in cytomegalovirus infection (dated by TCRdb to the late 2010s). Regarding the research as a whole: Alongside well-studied HLA-B-restricted epitopes, the peptide stimulations were aimed at recently identified HLA-C-restricted CMV epitopes, whose presentation resists viral immunomodulation. Donor HLA type was relevant to the analysis, as public TCR beta signatures indicated carriage of CMV infection together with the matching HLA type.

For CDR1 and CDR2, the germline V gene (reference sequence) lists SEHNR and FQNEAQ. From the cysteine up to the phenylalanine, the CDR3 has a length of 17 residues. The read is trimmed to its CDR3 DNA, 51 bases read in frame from base 1. The junction carries 19 bases between V and J, which are trimmed by 8 bases and 0 bases respectively. What the authors observed across the whole study: Carriers of CMV infection plus the relevant HLA type were discriminated by the cumulative frequency of public TCR beta family members in the study cohort and in an independent roughly 380-donor cohort. The ex vivo response was dominated by HLA-C-restricted CMV-specific TCR beta clonotypes, and the single most frequent clonotype in two of eight donors was supplied by these HLA-C-restricted clonotypes.

What this sample's treatment or condition label stands for: in vitro stimulation with specific CMV peptide epitopes to enrich CMV-specific T cells. The data were produced on an Illumina HiSeq 1500. TCRdb passed the public sequencing reads through fastp at Q25 and MiXCR, retaining productive beta sequences. One record per CDR3 amino acid sequence lists the most common genes and DNA. This sample lists roughly 860,000 distinct CDR3 sequences; 32% were detected once. 9.5% to 15% of the sample is taken by the ten largest. This clonotype has ten or more counts. The target of this receptor is not known. The input lacks base qualities; no much larger clone sits a single base away.

Source: cultured CD8+ T cells from PBMCs, taken from culture after CMV antigen stimulation. The TCR sequence derives from a human donor in good health (CMV status not recorded). Some clones in this sample may be carry-over from other donors' samples. The V gene is TRBV7-9 and the J gene is TRBJ2-2; the D call is tentative, TRBD1 or TRBD2, as each matches 5 bases. The CDR3 region: CASGGYGDFANTGELFF. The DNA reads as follows: TGTGCCAGCGGGGGTTACGGGGATTTCGCGAACACCGGGGAGCTGTTTTTT.